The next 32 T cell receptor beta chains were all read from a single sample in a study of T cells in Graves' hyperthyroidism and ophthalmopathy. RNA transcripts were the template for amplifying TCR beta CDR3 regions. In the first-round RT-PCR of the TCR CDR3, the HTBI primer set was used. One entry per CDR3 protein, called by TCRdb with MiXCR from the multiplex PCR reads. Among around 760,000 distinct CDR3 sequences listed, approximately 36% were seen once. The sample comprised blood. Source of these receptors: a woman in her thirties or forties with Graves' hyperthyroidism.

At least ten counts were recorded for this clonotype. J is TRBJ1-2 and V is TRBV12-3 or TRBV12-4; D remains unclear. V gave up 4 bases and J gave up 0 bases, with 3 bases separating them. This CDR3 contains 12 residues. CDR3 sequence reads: CASSSSNYGYTF. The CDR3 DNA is TGTGCCAGCAGTTCCTCTAACTATGGCTACACCTTC.

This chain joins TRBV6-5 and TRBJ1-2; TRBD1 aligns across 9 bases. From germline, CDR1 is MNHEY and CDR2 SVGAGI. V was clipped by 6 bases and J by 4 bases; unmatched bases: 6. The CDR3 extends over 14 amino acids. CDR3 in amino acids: CASSRTGEVYGYTF. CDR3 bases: TGTGCCAGCAGCAGGACAGGGGAAGTCTATGGCTACACCTTC.

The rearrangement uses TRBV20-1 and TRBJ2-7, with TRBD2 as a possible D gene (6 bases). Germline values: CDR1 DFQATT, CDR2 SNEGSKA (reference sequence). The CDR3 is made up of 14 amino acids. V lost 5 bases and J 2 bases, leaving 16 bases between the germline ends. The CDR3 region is CSASMMTGAYEQYF. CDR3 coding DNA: TGCAGTGCTTCTATGATGACGGGAGCCTACGAGCAGTACTTC.

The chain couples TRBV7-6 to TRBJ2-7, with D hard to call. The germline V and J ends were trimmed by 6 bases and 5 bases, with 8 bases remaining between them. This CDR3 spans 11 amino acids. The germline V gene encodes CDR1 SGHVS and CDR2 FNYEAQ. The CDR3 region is CASRGANEQYF. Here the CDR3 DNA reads TGTGCCAGCAGGGGCGCAAACGAGCAGTACTTC.

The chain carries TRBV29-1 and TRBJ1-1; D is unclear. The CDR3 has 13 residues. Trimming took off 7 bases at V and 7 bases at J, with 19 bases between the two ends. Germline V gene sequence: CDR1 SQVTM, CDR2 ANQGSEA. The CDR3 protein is CSAEGGNQLEAFF. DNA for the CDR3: TGCAGCGCTGAGGGCGGTAATCAACTTGAAGCTTTCTTT.

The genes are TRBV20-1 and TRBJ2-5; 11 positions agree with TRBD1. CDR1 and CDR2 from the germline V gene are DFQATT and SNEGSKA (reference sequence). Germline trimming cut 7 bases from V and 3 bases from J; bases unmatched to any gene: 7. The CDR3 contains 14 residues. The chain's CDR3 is CSVTGTGGKETQYF. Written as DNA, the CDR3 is TGCAGTGTAACCGGGACAGGGGGGAAAGAGACCCAGTACTTC.

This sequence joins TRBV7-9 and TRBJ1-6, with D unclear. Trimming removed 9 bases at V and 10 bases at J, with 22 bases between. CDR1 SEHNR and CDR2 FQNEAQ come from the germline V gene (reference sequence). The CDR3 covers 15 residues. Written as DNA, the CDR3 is TGTGCCAGTAGTATAAGCGGAGCCGGTTTCTCACCCCTCCACTTT. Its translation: CASSISGAGFSPLHF.

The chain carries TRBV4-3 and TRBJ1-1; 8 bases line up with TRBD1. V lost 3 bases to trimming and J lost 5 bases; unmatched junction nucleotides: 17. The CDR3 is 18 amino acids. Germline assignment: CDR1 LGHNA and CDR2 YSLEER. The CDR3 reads CASSQQFQGAQSETEAFF. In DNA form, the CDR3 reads TGCGCCAGCAGCCAGCAATTTCAGGGGGCGCAGTCTGAGACTGAAGCTTTCTTT.

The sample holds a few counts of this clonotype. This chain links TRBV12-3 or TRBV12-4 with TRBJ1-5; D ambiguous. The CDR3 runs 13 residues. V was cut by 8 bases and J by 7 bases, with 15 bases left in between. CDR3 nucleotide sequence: TGTGCCAGCGTAGGCAGGAGGGAGCAGCCCCAGCATTTT. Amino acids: CASVGRREQPQHF.

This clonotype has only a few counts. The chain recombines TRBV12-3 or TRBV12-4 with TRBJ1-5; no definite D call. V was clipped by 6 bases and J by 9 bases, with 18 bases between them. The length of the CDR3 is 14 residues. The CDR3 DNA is TGTGCCAGCAGCGGGGAGACCGACCCGGGGCCCCAGCATTTT. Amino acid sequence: CASSGETDPGPQHF.

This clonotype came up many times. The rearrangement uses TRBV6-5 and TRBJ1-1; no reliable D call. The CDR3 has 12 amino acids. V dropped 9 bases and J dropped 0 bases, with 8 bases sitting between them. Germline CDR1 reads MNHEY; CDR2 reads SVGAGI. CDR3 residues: CASGRMNTEAFF. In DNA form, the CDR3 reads TGTGCCAGTGGACGGATGAACACTGAAGCTTTCTTT.

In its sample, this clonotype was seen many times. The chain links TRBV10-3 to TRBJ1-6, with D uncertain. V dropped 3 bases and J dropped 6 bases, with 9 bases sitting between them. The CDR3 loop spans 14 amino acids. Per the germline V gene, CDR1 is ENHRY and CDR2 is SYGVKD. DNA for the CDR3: TGTGCCATCAGTGAAGAGTTCACTAATTCACCCCTCCACTTT. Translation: CAISEEFTNSPLHF.

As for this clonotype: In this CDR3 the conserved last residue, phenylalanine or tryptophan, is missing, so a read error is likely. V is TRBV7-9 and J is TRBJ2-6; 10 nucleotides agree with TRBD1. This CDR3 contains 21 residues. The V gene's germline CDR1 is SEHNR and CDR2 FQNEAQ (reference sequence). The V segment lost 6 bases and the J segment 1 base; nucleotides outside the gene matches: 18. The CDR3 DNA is TGTGCCAGCAGACAGTCAACTCAGAAGGGGACAGGGGCATCTGGGGCCAACGTCCTGACTCCA. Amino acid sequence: CASRQSTQKGTGASGANVLTP.

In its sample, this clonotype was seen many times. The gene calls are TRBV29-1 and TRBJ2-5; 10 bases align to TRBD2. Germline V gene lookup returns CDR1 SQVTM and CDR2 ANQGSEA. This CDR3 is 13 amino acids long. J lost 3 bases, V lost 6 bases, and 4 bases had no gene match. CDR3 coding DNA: TGCAGCGTAAGGCTAGCGGGAGAAGAGACCCAGTACTTC. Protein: CSVRLAGEETQYF.

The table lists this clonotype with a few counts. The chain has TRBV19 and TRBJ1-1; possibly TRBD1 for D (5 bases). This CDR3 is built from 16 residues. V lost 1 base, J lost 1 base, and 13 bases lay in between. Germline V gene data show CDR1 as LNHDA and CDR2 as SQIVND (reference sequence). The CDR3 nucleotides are TGTGCCAGTAGTATAGTTGGCGCCGGGGGGAACACTGAAGCTTTCTTT. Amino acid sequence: CASSIVGAGGNTEAFF. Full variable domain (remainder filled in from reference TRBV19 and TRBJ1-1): DGGITQSPKYLFRKEGQNVTLSCEQNLNHDAMYWYRQDPGQGLRLIYYSQIVNDFQKGDIAEGYSVSREKKESFPLTVTSAQKNPTAFYLCASSIVGAGGNTEAFFGQGTRLTVV.

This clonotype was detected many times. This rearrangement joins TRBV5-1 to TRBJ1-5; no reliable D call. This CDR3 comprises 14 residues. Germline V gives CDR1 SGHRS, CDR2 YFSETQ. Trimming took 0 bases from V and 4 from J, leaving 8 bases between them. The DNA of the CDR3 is TGCGCCAGCAGCTTGGCCGGGGTTAATCAGCCCCAGCATTTT. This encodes CASSLAGVNQPQHF.

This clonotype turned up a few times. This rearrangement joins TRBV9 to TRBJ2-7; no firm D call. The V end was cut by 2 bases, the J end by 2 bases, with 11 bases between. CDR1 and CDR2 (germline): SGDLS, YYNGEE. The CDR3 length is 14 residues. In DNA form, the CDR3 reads TGTGCCAGCAGCGTCGGCAGGAGTCCCTACGAGCAGTACTTC. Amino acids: CASSVGRSPYEQYF. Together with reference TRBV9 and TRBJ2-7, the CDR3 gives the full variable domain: DSGVTQTPKHLITATGQRVTLRCSPRSGDLSVYWYQQSLDQGLQFLIQYYNGEERAKGNILERFSAQQFPDLHSELNLSSLELGDSALYFCASSVGRSPYEQYFGPGTRLTVT.

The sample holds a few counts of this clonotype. CDR3 sequence reads: CASSEYESFPDRRGSYEQYF. The CDR3 DNA follows: TGCGCCAGCAGTGAGTACGAGTCGTTCCCGGACAGGCGAGGCTCCTACGAGCAGTACTTC. The J gene is TRBJ2-7, the V gene TRBV10-1; 7 nucleotides align to TRBD1. V shed 1 base, J shed 0 bases, and the junction held 18 bases outside the gene matches. This CDR3 comprises 20 residues. Germline CDR1 WNHNN, CDR2 SYGVQD (reference sequence).

For the CDR3, the DNA is TGTGCCAGCAGCCTTATACAGGGGAGCACTGAAGCTTTCTTT. It yields the protein CASSLIQGSTEAFF. V and J are TRBV25-1 and TRBJ1-1; 7 nucleotides align to TRBD1. Germline CDR1 and CDR2: MGHDK and SYGVNS. V lost 6 bases to trimming and J lost 4 bases; unmatched junction nucleotides: 8. There are 14 residues in the CDR3.

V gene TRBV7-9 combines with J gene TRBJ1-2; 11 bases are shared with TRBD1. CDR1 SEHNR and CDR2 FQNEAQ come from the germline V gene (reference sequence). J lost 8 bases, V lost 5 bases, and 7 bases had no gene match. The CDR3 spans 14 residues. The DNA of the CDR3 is TGTGCCAGCAGCATGGGACAGGGGGGTGAAGGCTACACCTTC. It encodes CASSMGQGGEGYTF.

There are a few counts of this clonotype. The CDR3 DNA is TGTGCCAGCAGTTTTTCAGGGGCTTCTGAAGCTTTCTTT. This gives the protein CASSFSGASEAFF. The V call is TRBV12-3 or TRBV12-4, the J call TRBJ1-1, with D perhaps TRBD1 (6 bases). The CDR3 runs 13 residues. V dropped 3 bases and J dropped 6 bases, with 11 bases sitting between them.

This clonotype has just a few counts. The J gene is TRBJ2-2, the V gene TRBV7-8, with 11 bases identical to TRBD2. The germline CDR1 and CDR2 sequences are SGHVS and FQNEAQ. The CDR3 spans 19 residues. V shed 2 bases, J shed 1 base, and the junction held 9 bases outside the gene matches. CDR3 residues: CASSLRRLLAGVNTGELFF. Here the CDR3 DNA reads TGTGCCAGCAGCTTACGACGCCTACTAGCGGGGGTGAACACCGGGGAGCTGTTTTTT. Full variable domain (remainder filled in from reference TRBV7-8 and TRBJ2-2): GAGVSQSPRYKVAKRGQDVALRCDPISGHVSLFWYQQALGQGPEFLTYFQNEAQLDKSGLPSDRFFAERPEGSVSTLKIQRTQQEDSAVYLCASSLRRLLAGVNTGELFFGEGSRLTVL.

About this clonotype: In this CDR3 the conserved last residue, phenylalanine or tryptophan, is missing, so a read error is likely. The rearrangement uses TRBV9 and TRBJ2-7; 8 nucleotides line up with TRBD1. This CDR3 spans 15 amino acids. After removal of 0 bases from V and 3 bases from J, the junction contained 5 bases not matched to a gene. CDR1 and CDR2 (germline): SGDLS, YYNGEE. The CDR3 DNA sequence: TGTGCCAGCAGCGTAGGGGACAGGATTTACTACGAGCAGTACTTA. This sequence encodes CASSVGDRIYYEQYL.

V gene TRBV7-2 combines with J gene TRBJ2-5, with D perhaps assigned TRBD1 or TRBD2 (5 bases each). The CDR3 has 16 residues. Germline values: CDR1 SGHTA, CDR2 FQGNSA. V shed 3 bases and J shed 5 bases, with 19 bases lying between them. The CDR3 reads CASSFYLQGAGETQYF. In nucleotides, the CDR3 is TGTGCCAGCAGCTTTTACCTACAAGGGGCGGGCGAGACCCAGTACTTC. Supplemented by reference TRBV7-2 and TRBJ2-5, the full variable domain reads GAGVSQSPSNKVTEKGKDVELRCDPISGHTALYWYRQSLGQGLEFLIYFQGNSAPDKSGLPSDRFSAERTGGSVSTLTIQRTQQEDSAVYLCASSFYLQGAGETQYFGPGTRLLVL.

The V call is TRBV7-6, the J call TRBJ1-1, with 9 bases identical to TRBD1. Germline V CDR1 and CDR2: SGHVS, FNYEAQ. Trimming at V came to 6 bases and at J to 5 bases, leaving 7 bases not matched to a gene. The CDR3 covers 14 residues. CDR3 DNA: TGTGCCAGCAGTTTGGGGACAGGGAGAACTGAAGCTTTCTTT. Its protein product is CASSLGTGRTEAFF.

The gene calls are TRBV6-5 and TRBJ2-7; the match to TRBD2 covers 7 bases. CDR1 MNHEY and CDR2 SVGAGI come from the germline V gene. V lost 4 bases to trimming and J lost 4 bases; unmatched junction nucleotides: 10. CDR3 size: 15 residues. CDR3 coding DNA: TGTGCCAGCAGTTCCGACGGGGCGGGGGTTTACGAGCAGTACTTC. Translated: CASSSDGAGVYEQYF.

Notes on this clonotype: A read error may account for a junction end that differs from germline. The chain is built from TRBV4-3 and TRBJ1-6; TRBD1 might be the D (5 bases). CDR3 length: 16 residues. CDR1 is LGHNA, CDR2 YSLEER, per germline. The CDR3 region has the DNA TGCGCCAGCAGCCAAGGTAGGGGCGACAGAAATTCACCCCTCCGCTTT. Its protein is CASSQGRGDRNSPLRF.

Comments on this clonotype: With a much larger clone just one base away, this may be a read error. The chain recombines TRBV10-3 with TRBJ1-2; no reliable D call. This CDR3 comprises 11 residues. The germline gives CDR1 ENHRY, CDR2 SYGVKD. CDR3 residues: CVISGSYGYTF. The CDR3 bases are TGTGTCATCAGTGGCTCCTATGGCTACACCTTC.

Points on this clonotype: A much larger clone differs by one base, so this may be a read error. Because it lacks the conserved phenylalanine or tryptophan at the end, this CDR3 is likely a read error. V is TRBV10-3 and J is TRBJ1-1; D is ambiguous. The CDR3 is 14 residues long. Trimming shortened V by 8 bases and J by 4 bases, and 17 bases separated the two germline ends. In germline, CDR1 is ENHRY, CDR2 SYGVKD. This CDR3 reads CAIAAPAASTEAFS. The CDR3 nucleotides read TGTGCCATCGCCGCTCCTGCGGCGAGCACTGAAGCTTTCTCT.

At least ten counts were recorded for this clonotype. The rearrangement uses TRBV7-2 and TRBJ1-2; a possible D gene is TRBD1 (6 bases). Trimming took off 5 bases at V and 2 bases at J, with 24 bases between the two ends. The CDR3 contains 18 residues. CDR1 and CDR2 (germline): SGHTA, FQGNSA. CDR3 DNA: TGTGCCAGCAGCCCCCGGGGGCGATGGGCCACGTCGAACTATGGCTACACCTTC. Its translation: CASSPRGRWATSNYGYTF.

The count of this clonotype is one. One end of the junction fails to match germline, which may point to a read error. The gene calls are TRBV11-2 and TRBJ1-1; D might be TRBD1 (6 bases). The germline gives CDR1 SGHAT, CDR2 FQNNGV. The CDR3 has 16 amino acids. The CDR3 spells CASSQAPGARGTEAFF. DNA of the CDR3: TGCGCCAGCAGCCAAGCACCGGGGGCGCGGGGCACTGAAGCTTTCTTT.

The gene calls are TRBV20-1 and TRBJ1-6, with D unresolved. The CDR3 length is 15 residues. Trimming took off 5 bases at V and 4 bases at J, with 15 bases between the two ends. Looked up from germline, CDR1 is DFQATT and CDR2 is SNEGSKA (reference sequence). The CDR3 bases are TGCAGTGCTGCTGAGGCCCTAGGGTATAATTCACCCCTCCACTTT. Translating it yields CSAAEALGYNSPLHF.